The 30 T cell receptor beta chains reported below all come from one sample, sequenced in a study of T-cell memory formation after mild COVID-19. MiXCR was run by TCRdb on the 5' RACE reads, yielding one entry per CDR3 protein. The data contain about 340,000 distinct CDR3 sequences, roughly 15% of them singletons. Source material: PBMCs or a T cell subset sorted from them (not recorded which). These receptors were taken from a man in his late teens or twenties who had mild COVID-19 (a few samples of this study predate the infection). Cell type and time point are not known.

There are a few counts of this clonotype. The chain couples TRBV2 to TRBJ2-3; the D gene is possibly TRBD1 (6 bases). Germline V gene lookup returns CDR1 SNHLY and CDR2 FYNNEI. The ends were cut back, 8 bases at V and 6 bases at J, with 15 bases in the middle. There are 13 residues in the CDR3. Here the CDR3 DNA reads TGTGCCAGCGGAGGACAGTCAGGGGATACGCAGTATTTT. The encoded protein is CASGGQSGDTQYF. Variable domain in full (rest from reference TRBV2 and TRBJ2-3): EPEVTQTPSHQVTQMGQEVILRCVPISNHLYFYWYRQILGQKVEFLVSFYNNEISEKSEIFDDQFSVERPDGSNFTLKIRSTKLEDSAMYFCASGGQSGDTQYFGPGTRLTVL.

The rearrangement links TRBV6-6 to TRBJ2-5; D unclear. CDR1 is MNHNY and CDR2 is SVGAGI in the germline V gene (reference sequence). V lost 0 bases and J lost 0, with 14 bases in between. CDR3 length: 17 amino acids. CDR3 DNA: TGTGCCAGCAGTTACTCCCAGTTGAGTCTGTACCAAGAGACCCAGTACTTC. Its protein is CASSYSQLSLYQETQYF.

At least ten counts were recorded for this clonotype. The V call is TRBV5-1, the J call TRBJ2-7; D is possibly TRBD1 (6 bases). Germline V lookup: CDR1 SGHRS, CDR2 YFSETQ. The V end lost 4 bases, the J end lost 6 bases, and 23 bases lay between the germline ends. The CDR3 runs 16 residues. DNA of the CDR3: TGCGCCAGCAGCGGAGGACAGACCTCCTTCTACGGCGAGCAGTACTTC. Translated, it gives CASSGGQTSFYGEQYF.

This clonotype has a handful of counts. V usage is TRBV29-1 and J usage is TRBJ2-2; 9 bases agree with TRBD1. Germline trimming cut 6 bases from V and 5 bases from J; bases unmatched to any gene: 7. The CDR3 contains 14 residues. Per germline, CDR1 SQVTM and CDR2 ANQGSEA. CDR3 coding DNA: TGCAGCGTCGCCGGGACAGGGTATACCGGGGAGCTGTTTTTT. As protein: CSVAGTGYTGELFF.

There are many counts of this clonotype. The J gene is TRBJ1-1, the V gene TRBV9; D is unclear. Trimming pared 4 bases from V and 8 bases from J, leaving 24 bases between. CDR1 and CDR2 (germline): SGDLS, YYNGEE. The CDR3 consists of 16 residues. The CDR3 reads CASSSGVGYRHGEAFF. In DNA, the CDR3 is TGTGCCAGCAGCTCAGGAGTGGGGTATCGTCACGGCGAAGCTTTCTTT.

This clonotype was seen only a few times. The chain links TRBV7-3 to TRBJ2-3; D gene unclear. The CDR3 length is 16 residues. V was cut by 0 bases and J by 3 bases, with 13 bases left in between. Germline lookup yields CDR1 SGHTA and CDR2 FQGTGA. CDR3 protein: CASSLTRTLGTDTQYF. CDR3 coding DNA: TGTGCCAGCAGCTTAACAAGGACCCTGGGTACAGATACGCAGTATTTT.

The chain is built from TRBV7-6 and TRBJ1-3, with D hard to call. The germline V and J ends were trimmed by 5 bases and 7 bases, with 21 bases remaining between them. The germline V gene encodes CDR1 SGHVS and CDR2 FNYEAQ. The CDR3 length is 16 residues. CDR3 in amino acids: CASSPGGNSGWNTIYF. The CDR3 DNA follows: TGTGCCAGCAGCCCCGGCGGTAATTCGGGCTGGAACACCATATATTTT. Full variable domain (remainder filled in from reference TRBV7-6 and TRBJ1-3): GAGVSQSPRYKVTKRGQDVALRCDPISGHVSLYWYRQALGQGPEFLTYFNYEAQQDKSGLPNDRFSAERPEGSISTLTIQRTEQRDSAMYRCASSPGGNSGWNTIYFGEGSWLTVV.

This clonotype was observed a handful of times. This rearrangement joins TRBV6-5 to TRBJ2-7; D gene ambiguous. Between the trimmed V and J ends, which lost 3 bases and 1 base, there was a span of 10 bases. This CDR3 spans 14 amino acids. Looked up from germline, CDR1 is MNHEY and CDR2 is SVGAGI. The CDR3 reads CASSYGITSYEQYF. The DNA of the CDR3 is TGTGCCAGCAGTTATGGAATTACGTCCTACGAGCAGTACTTC.

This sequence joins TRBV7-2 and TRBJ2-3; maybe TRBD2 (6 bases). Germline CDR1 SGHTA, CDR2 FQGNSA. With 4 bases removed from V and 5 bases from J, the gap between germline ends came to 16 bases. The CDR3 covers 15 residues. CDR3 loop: CASSSRRTTQDTQYF. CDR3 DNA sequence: TGTGCCAGCAGCTCCCGGAGGACTACTCAAGATACGCAGTATTTT.

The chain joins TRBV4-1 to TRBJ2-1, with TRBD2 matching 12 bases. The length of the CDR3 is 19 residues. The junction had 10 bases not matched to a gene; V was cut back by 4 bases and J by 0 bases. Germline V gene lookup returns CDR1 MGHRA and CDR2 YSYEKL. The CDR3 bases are TGCGCCAGCAGCCCCCTTGGGCTAGCGGGGGGGAGCTCCTACAATGAGCAGTTCTTC. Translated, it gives CASSPLGLAGGSSYNEQFF.

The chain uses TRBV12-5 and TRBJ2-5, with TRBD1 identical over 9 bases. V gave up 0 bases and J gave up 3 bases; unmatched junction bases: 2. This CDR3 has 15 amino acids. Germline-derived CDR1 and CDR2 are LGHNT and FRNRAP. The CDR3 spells CASGLVRDREETQYF. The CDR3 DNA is TGTGCTAGTGGTTTGGTACGGGACAGGGAAGAGACCCAGTACTTC.

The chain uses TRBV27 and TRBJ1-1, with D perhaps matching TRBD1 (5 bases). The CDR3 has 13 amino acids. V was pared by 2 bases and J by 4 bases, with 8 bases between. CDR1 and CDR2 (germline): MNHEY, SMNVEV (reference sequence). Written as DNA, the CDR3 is TGTGCCAGCAGTTTAGTCCAGGGCACTGAAGCTTTCTTT. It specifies CASSLVQGTEAFF.

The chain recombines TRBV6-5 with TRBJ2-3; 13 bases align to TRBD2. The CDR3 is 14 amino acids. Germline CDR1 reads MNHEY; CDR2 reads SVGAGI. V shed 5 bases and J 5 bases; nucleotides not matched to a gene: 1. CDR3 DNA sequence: TGTGCCAGCAGTACTAGCGGGGGGGGAGATACGCAGTATTTT. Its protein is CASSTSGGGDTQYF.

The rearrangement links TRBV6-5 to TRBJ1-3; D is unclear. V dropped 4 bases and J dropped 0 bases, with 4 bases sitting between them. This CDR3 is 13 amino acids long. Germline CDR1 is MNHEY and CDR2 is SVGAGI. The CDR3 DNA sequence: TGTGCCAGCAGTTTTCGCTCTGGAAACACCATATATTTT. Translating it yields CASSFRSGNTIYF.

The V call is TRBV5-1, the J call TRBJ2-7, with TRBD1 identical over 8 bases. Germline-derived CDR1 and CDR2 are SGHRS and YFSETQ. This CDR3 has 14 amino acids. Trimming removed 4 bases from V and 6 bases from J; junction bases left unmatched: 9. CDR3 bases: TGCGCCAGCAGCCGGACGACAGGGGCGGCCGAGCAGTACTTC. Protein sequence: CASSRTTGAAEQYF.

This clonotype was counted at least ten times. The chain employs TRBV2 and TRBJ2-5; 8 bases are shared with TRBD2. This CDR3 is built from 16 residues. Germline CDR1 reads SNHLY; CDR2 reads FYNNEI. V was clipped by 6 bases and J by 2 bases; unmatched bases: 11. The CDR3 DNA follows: TGTGCCAGCAGGAAGAAGGCTAGCGGGTATCAAGAGACCCAGTACTTC. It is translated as CASRKKASGYQETQYF.

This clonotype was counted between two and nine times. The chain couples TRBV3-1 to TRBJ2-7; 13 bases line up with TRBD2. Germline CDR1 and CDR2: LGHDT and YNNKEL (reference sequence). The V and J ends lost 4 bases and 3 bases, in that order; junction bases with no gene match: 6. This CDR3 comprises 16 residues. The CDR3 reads CASSRGLAGTGYEQYF. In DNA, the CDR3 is TGTGCCAGCAGCCGGGGACTAGCGGGGACCGGCTACGAGCAGTACTTC.

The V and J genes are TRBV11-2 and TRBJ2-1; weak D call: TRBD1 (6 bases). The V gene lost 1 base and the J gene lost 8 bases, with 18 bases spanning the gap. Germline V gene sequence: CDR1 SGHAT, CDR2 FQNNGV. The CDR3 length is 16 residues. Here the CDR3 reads CASSLVHLAGTHEQFF. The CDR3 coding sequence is TGTGCCAGCAGCTTAGTTCATCTAGCTGGGACACATGAGCAGTTCTTC.

Here the CDR3 reads CASSLARLAGEPSTDTQYF. The CDR3, as DNA: TGTGCCAGCAGCTTGGCGCGGCTAGCGGGGGAACCTAGCACAGATACGCAGTATTTT. The chain has TRBV5-6 and TRBJ2-3, with 10 bases matching TRBD2. Losses at the gene ends were 0 bases for V and 0 bases for J; bases not matched to a gene: 10. Germline V gene data show CDR1 as SGHDT and CDR2 as YYEEEE. The CDR3 runs 19 residues.

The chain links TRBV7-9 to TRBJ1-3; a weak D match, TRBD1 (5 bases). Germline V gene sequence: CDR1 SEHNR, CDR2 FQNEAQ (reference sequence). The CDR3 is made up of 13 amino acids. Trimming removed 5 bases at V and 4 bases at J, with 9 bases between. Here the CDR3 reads CASSRGDGNTIYF. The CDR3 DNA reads TGTGCCAGCAGCCGTGGGGACGGAAACACCATATATTTT.

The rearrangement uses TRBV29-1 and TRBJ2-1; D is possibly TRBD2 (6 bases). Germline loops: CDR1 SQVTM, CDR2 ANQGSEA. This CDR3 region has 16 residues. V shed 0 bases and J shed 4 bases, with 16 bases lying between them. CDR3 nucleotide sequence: TGCAGCGTTGAAGATCCTTCGGGGGACGGTTACAATGAGCAGTTCTTC. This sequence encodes CSVEDPSGDGYNEQFF.

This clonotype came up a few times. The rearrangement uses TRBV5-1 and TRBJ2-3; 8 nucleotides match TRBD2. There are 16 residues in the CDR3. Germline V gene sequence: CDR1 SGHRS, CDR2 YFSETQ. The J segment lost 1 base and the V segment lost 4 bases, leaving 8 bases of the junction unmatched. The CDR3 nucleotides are TGCGCCAGCAGCCCCCCGGGAGGGGGGGGCACAGATACGCAGTATTTT. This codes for CASSPPGGGGTDTQYF.

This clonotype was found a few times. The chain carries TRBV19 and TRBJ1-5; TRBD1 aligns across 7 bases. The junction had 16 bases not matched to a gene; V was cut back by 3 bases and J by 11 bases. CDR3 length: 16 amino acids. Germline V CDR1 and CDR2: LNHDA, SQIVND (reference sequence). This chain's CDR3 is CASSIQRGQAQGSQHF. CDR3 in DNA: TGTGCCAGTAGTATCCAACGCGGACAGGCCCAAGGGTCCCAGCATTTT. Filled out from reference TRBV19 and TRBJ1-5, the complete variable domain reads DGGITQSPKYLFRKEGQNVTLSCEQNLNHDAMYWYRQDPGQGLRLIYYSQIVNDFQKGDIAEGYSVSREKKESFPLTVTSAQKNPTAFYLCASSIQRGQAQGSQHFGDGTRLSIL.

In nucleotides, the CDR3 is TGTGCCAGCACCGGGACAGGGCCCCTGGAGCAGTACTTC. As protein: CASTGTGPLEQYF. The rearrangement uses TRBV25-1 and TRBJ2-7, with 9 bases fitting TRBD1. This CDR3 spans 13 amino acids. The germline CDR1 and CDR2 sequences are MGHDK and SYGVNS. Germline trimming cut 7 bases from V and 7 bases from J; bases unmatched to any gene: 8.

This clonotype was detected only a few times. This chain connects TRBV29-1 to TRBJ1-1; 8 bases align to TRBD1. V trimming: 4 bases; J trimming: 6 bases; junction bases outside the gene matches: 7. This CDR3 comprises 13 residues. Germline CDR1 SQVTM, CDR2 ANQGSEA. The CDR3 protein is CSVAGQEGAEAFF. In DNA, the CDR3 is TGCAGCGTTGCGGGACAGGAGGGCGCTGAAGCTTTCTTT.

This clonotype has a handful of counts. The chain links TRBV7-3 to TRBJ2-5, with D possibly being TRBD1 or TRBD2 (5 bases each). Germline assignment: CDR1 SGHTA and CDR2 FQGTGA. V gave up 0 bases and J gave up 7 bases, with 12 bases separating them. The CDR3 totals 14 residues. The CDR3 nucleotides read TGTGCCAGCAGCTTAACTAGCTCGGGGCGGACCCAGTACTTC. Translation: CASSLTSSGRTQYF.

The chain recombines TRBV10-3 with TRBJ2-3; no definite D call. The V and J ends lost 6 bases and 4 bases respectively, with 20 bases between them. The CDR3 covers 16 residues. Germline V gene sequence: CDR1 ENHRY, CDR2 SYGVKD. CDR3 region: CAISPGGAGGADTQYF. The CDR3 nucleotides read TGTGCCATCAGCCCCGGCGGAGCTGGTGGGGCAGATACGCAGTATTTT.

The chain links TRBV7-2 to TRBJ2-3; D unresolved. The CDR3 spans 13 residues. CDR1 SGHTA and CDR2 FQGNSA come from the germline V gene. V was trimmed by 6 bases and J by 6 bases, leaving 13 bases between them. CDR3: CASRSRVADTQYF. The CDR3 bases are TGTGCCAGCAGATCTAGGGTAGCCGATACGCAGTATTTT.

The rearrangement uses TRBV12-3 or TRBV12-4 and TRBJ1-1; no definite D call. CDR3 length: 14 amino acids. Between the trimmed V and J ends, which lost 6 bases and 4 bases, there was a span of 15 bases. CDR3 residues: CASSPRQTGTEAFF. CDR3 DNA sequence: TGTGCCAGCAGCCCTAGGCAGACGGGCACTGAAGCTTTCTTT.

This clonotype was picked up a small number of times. In DNA form, the CDR3 reads TGTGCCAGCAGTAAGGACGGGGGCTGGGAAAAACTGTTTTTT. Protein sequence: CASSKDGGWEKLFF. The genes are TRBV27 and TRBJ1-4, with D tentatively TRBD1 (6 bases). Trimming shortened V by 5 bases and J by 8 bases, and 15 bases separated the two germline ends. The V gene's germline CDR1 is MNHEY and CDR2 SMNVEV (reference sequence). This CDR3 comprises 14 residues.